This is a list of T cell receptor beta chains from one sample in a study of T cell clonotyping in hematopoietic cell transplantation. Sequencing used immunoSEQ multiplex PCR; TCRdb keeps in-frame clones, though not all of them. This repertoire shows under 1,500 clones, roughly 85% found once; its top ten account for just under 45%. The input for sequencing was peripheral blood mononuclear cells, taken 180 days after allogeneic stem cell transplant. Every receptor here comes from a female patient aged 45-65 years who had an allogeneic stem cell transplant from an unrelated donor, so T cells may come from the graft donor. Some clones in this sample may be carry-over from other donors' samples. The CDR3 runs from the conserved cysteine through the conserved F or W. Each record gives: J gene, D gene, clone size, V gene, CDR3 protein, CDR3 DNA. The D gene is left open where the match is weak. The listing skips clone size in some rows; elsewhere it reads once, few, many or a size class.

J gene: TRBJ2-1
D gene: NA
clone size: once
V gene: TRBV6-1
CDR3 protein: CASSEWSDEQFF
CDR3 DNA: TGTGCCAGCAGTGAATGGAGCGATGAGCAGTTCTTC

J gene: TRBJ2-7
D gene: NA
clone size: NA
V gene: TRBV12-5
CDR3 protein: CASGLDIKPQYF
CDR3 DNA: TGTGCTAGTGGTTTGGATATCAAACCGCAGTACTTC

J gene: TRBJ1-6
D gene: NA
clone size: NA
V gene: TRBV6-5
CDR3 protein: CASSRDPAGSPLHF
CDR3 DNA: TGTGCCAGCAGTCGAGACCCGGCTGGTTCACCCCTCCACTTT

J gene: TRBJ2-7
D gene: TRBD1
clone size: NA
V gene: TRBV6-5
CDR3 protein: CASSYSPGTGGYEQYF
CDR3 DNA: TGTGCCAGCAGTTACTCGCCCGGGACAGGGGGCTACGAGCAGTACTTC

J gene: TRBJ2-2
D gene: NA
clone size: NA
V gene: TRBV6-1
CDR3 protein: CASSWDHTGELFF
CDR3 DNA: TGTGCCAGCAGCTGGGACCACACCGGGGAGCTGTTTTTT

J gene: TRBJ1-4
D gene: NA
clone size: NA
V gene: TRBV19
CDR3 protein: CASSTIQTAEKLFF
CDR3 DNA: TGTGCCAGTAGTACGATTCAAACGGCTGAAAAACTGTTTTTT

J gene: TRBJ1-2
D gene: NA
clone size: NA
V gene: TRBV6-1
CDR3 protein: CASSEKVRLYGYTF
CDR3 DNA: TGTGCCAGCAGTGAAAAGGTCCGCCTTTATGGCTACACCTTC

J gene: TRBJ2-7
D gene: TRBD1
clone size: NA
V gene: TRBV2
CDR3 protein: CASRIGGQGAGEQYF
CDR3 DNA: TGTGCCAGCAGGATAGGGGGACAGGGGGCGGGTGAGCAGTACTTC

J gene: TRBJ1-5
D gene: NA
clone size: NA
V gene: TRBV6-5
CDR3 protein: CATRVGGNQPQHF
CDR3 DNA: TGTGCCACGAGAGTGGGGGGCAATCAGCCCCAGCATTTT

J gene: TRBJ2-5
D gene: TRBD1
clone size: NA
V gene: TRBV10-3
CDR3 protein: CAISEATGATQYF
CDR3 DNA: TGTGCCATCAGTGAGGCCACAGGGGCGACCCAGTACTTC

J gene: TRBJ1-1
D gene: NA
clone size: once
V gene: TRBV30
CDR3 protein: CAWSVRENTEAFF
CDR3 DNA: TGTGCCTGGAGTGTACGAGAGAACACTGAAGCTTTCTTT

J gene: TRBJ2-7
D gene: NA
clone size: NA
V gene: TRBV5-8
CDR3 protein: CASSFSTAYEQYF
CDR3 DNA: TGTGCCAGCAGCTTTTCGACCGCTTACGAGCAGTACTTC

J gene: TRBJ1-1
D gene: NA
clone size: NA
V gene: TRBV30
CDR3 protein: CAWLWGSGNTEASF
CDR3 DNA: NA

J gene: TRBJ1-1
D gene: NA
clone size: NA
V gene: TRBV11-3
CDR3 protein: CASSFSGVSTEAFF
CDR3 DNA: TGTGCCAGCAGCTTTAGCGGGGTAAGCACTGAAGCTTTCTTT

J gene: TRBJ1-1
D gene: NA
clone size: hyperexpanded
V gene: TRBV13
CDR3 protein: CASSPKGGRQRTEAFF
CDR3 DNA: TGTGCCAGCAGCCCTAAAGGGGGGCGGCAGCGGACTGAAGCTTTCTTT

J gene: TRBJ2-7
D gene: NA
clone size: NA
V gene: TRBV5-5
CDR3 protein: CASSRGHQSFEQYF
CDR3 DNA: TGTGCCAGCAGCAGGGGACACCAAAGTTTTGAGCAGTACTTC

J gene: TRBJ1-1
D gene: NA
clone size: few
V gene: TRBV7-7
CDR3 protein: CASSPGTPGMNTEAFF
CDR3 DNA: TGTGCTAGCAGCCCCGGGACACCCGGAATGAACACTGAAGCTTTCTTT

J gene: TRBJ2-7
D gene: NA
clone size: NA
V gene: TRBV18
CDR3 protein: CASSRAGGTSPYEQYF
CDR3 DNA: TGTGCCAGCTCCCGCGCCGGGGGGACAAGTCCCTACGAGCAGTACTTC

J gene: TRBJ2-2
D gene: TRBD1
clone size: NA
V gene: TRBV25-1
CDR3 protein: CASSEGTGDTGELFF
CDR3 DNA: TGTGCCAGCAGTGAAGGGACAGGGGACACCGGGGAGCTGTTTTTT

J gene: TRBJ1-6
D gene: NA
clone size: once
V gene: TRBV4-1
CDR3 protein: CASSPGLTSTGRRSPLHF
CDR3 DNA: TGCGCCAGCAGCCCGGGTCTTACCTCGACAGGACGGCGTTCACCCCTCCACTTT

J gene: TRBJ2-7
D gene: NA
clone size: NA
V gene: TRBV19
CDR3 protein: CASSLDSSNEQYF
CDR3 DNA: TGTGCCAGTAGTTTAGACAGCTCCAACGAGCAGTACTTC

J gene: TRBJ1-5
D gene: TRBD1
clone size: NA
V gene: TRBV25-1
CDR3 protein: CASSVGTDLGQPQHF
CDR3 DNA: TGTGCCAGCAGTGTCGGGACAGACCTAGGGCAGCCCCAGCATTTT

J gene: TRBJ1-1
D gene: NA
clone size: NA
V gene: TRBV30
CDR3 protein: CAWSAGTGTEAFF
CDR3 DNA: TGTGCCTGGAGTGCTGGGACGGGCACTGAAGCTTTCTTT

J gene: TRBJ2-7
D gene: NA
clone size: NA
V gene: TRBV19
CDR3 protein: CASSTGNYEQYF
CDR3 DNA: TGTGCCAGTAGTACAGGGAACTACGAGCAGTACTTC

J gene: TRBJ2-5
D gene: NA
clone size: NA
V gene: TRBV4-1
CDR3 protein: CASSRVGGETQYF
CDR3 DNA: TGCGCCAGCAGCCGGGTGGGGGGAGAGACCCAGTACTTC

J gene: TRBJ2-1
D gene: NA
clone size: NA
V gene: TRBV6-5
CDR3 protein: CASSPRGGLEQFF
CDR3 DNA: TGTGCCAGCAGTCCACGGGGAGGTCTTGAGCAGTTCTTC

J gene: TRBJ2-5
D gene: NA
clone size: NA
V gene: TRBV5-4
CDR3 protein: CASSLAGGGETQYF
CDR3 DNA: TGTGCCAGCAGCTTGGCGGGGGGCGGCGAGACCCAGTACTTC

J gene: TRBJ2-2
D gene: NA
clone size: NA
V gene: TRBV29-1
CDR3 protein: CSAYTGELFF
CDR3 DNA: TGCAGCGCTTACACCGGGGAGCTGTTTTTT

J gene: TRBJ2-1
D gene: NA
clone size: NA
V gene: TRBV4-2
CDR3 protein: CASSRPEGQLNEQFF
CDR3 DNA: TGTGCCAGCAGCCGCCCGGAGGGGCAGCTTAATGAGCAGTTCTTC

J gene: TRBJ2-1
D gene: NA
clone size: NA
V gene: TRBV7-2
CDR3 protein: CASSQTGTLSYNEQFF
CDR3 DNA: TGTGCCAGCAGTCAAACGGGGACCTTGTCCTACAATGAGCAGTTCTTC

J gene: TRBJ2-7
D gene: NA
clone size: NA
V gene: TRBV30
CDR3 protein: CACWAGASYEQYF
CDR3 DNA: TGTGCCTGCTGGGCAGGGGCCTCCTACGAGCAGTACTTC

J gene: TRBJ2-7
D gene: TRBD1
clone size: NA
V gene: TRBV27
CDR3 protein: CASSLDRGLEQYF
CDR3 DNA: TGTGCCAGCAGTCTGGACAGGGGGCTCGAGCAGTACTTC

J gene: TRBJ2-7
D gene: NA
clone size: once
V gene: TRBV5-1
CDR3 protein: CASSLSQGSYEQYF
CDR3 DNA: TGCGCCAGCAGCTTATCACAGGGCTCCTACGAGCAGTACTTC

J gene: TRBJ2-6
D gene: NA
clone size: NA
V gene: TRBV1
CDR3 protein: CTSSRPWANVLTF
CDR3 DNA: TGCACCAGCAGTAGGCCTTGGGCCAACGTCCTGACTTTC

J gene: TRBJ1-2
D gene: TRBD1
clone size: NA
V gene: TRBV6-5
CDR3 protein: CASNIPGQGAGGYTF
CDR3 DNA: TGTGCCAGCAATATTCCGGGACAGGGGGCAGGTGGCTACACCTTC

J gene: TRBJ2-3
D gene: TRBD2
clone size: NA
V gene: TRBV11-3
CDR3 protein: CASSLTSGMGTDTQYF
CDR3 DNA: TGTGCCAGCAGCTTGACTAGCGGGATGGGCACAGATACGCAGTATTTT

J gene: TRBJ2-7
D gene: NA
clone size: NA
V gene: TRBV5-1
CDR3 protein: CASSWTLNGREYEQYF
CDR3 DNA: TGCGCCAGCAGCTGGACATTGAACGGGAGAGAATACGAGCAGTACTTC

J gene: TRBJ2-7
D gene: NA
clone size: NA
V gene: TRBV6-1
CDR3 protein: CASPKDFSYEQYF
CDR3 DNA: TGTGCCAGCCCTAAGGACTTCTCCTACGAGCAGTACTTC

J gene: TRBJ2-3
D gene: TRBD2
clone size: NA
V gene: TRBV29-1
CDR3 protein: CSVGRGGEGQYF
CDR3 DNA: TGCAGCGTTGGTCGGGGGGGCGAGGGGCAGTATTTT

J gene: TRBJ2-4
D gene: NA
clone size: NA
V gene: TRBV6-5
CDR3 protein: CASSTVGAAKNIQYF
CDR3 DNA: TGTGCCAGCAGTACTGTGGGGGCGGCCAAAAACATTCAGTACTTC

J gene: TRBJ2-3
D gene: NA
clone size: NA
V gene: TRBV10-1
CDR3 protein: CASSETPSTDTQYF
CDR3 DNA: TGCGCCAGCAGTGAAACCCCTAGCACAGATACGCAGTATTTT

J gene: TRBJ2-7
D gene: NA
clone size: NA
V gene: TRBV29-1
CDR3 protein: CSVVTEFWNEQYF
CDR3 DNA: TGCAGCGTTGTTACAGAATTTTGGAACGAGCAGTACTTC

J gene: TRBJ2-6
D gene: NA
clone size: NA
V gene: TRBV2
CDR3 protein: CASSGSDSGANVLTF
CDR3 DNA: TGTGCCAGCAGTGGTTCGGATTCTGGGGCCAACGTCCTGACTTTC

J gene: TRBJ2-7
D gene: NA
clone size: NA
V gene: TRBV6-1
CDR3 protein: CASSENWEQYF
CDR3 DNA: TGTGCCAGCAGTGAAAATTGGGAGCAGTACTTC

J gene: TRBJ1-4
D gene: TRBD1
clone size: NA
V gene: TRBV28
CDR3 protein: CASSSATGPNEKLFF
CDR3 DNA: TGTGCCAGCAGTTCAGCGACAGGGCCGAATGAAAAACTGTTTTTT

J gene: TRBJ1-2
D gene: NA
clone size: few
V gene: TRBV6-6
CDR3 protein: CAESRDAAVGGYTF
CDR3 DNA: TGTGCCGAGAGCAGGGATGCCGCCGTGGGAGGCTACACCTTC

J gene: TRBJ2-2
D gene: TRBD1
clone size: once
V gene: TRBV4-1
CDR3 protein: CASSRGTGATGELFF
CDR3 DNA: TGCGCCAGCAGCCGGGGTACAGGGGCGACCGGGGAGCTGTTTTTT

J gene: TRBJ1-1
D gene: TRBD1
clone size: NA
V gene: TRBV29-1
CDR3 protein: CSVDEGASEAFF
CDR3 DNA: TGCAGCGTTGATGAGGGGGCCAGTGAAGCTTTCTTT

J gene: TRBJ1-6
D gene: NA
clone size: NA
V gene: TRBV2
CDR3 protein: CASMGAYTRNSPLHF
CDR3 DNA: TGTGCCAGCATGGGCGCCTACACTAGAAATTCACCCCTCCACTTT

J gene: TRBJ1-5
D gene: NA
clone size: NA
V gene: TRBV2
CDR3 protein: CASRVTVSNQPQHF
CDR3 DNA: TGTGCCAGCAGGGTGACAGTTAGCAATCAGCCCCAGCATTTT

J gene: TRBJ2-7
D gene: NA
clone size: NA
V gene: TRBV27
CDR3 protein: CASLSLSDYEQYF
CDR3 DNA: TGTGCCAGTTTGTCACTTTCAGATTACGAGCAGTACTTC

J gene: TRBJ2-2
D gene: NA
clone size: NA
V gene: TRBV6-1
CDR3 protein: CASRGGTGELFF
CDR3 DNA: TGTGCCAGCAGGGGAGGCACCGGGGAGCTGTTTTTT

J gene: TRBJ2-7
D gene: NA
clone size: NA
V gene: TRBV9
CDR3 protein: CASSIQPGISYEQYF
CDR3 DNA: TGTGCCAGCAGCATCCAGCCGGGCATCTCCTACGAGCAGTACTTC

J gene: TRBJ2-3
D gene: NA
clone size: NA
V gene: TRBV6-1
CDR3 protein: CASSERGNTDTQYF
CDR3 DNA: TGTGCCAGCAGTGAAAGAGGGAACACAGATACGCAGTATTTT

J gene: TRBJ2-5
D gene: NA
clone size: NA
V gene: TRBV6-1
CDR3 protein: CASSEEIDSQETQYF
CDR3 DNA: TGTGCCAGCAGTGAAGAGATAGATTCCCAAGAGACCCAGTACTTC

J gene: TRBJ1-2
D gene: NA
clone size: NA
V gene: TRBV20-1
CDR3 protein: CSARQLGGYTF
CDR3 DNA: TGCAGTGCTAGGCAGTTAGGTGGCTACACCTTC

J gene: TRBJ2-5
D gene: NA
clone size: NA
V gene: TRBV5-1
CDR3 protein: CASSLAGSETQYF
CDR3 DNA: TGCGCCAGCAGCTTGGCAGGGTCTGAGACCCAGTACTTC

J gene: TRBJ2-6
D gene: NA
clone size: once
V gene: TRBV19
CDR3 protein: CASSIGQLLGANVLTF
CDR3 DNA: TGTGCCAGTAGTATAGGGCAGTTGCTCGGGGCCAACGTCCTGACTTTC

J gene: TRBJ1-1
D gene: NA
clone size: NA
V gene: TRBV30
CDR3 protein: CAWSVQAPMNTEAFF
CDR3 DNA: TGTGCCTGGAGTGTACAGGCACCTATGAACACTGAAGCTTTCTTT